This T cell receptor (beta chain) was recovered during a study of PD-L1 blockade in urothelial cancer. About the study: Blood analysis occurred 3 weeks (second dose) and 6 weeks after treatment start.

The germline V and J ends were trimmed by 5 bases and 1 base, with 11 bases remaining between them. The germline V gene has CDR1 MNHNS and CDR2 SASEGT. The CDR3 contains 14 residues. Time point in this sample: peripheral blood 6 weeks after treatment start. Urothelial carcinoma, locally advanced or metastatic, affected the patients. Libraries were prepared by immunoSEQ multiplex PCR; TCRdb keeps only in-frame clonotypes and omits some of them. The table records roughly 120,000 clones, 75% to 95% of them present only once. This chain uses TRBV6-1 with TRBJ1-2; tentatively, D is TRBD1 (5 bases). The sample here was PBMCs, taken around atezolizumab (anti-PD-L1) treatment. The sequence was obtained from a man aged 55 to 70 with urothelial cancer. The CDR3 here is CASSSGNINYGYTF. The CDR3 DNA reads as TGTGCCAGCAGTTCAGGGAACATTAACTATGGCTACACCTTC.